This is a list of T cell receptor beta chains from one sample in a study of beta chain features in type 1 diabetes. Clones were sequenced by immunoSEQ multiplex PCR, and TCRdb holds only the in-frame ones, with some missing. Among over 150,000 clones listed, 10% were seen once. Sequencing used central memory CD4+ T cells from blood. These receptors were collected from a man younger than 45 with type 1 diabetes. Both conserved end residues are part of each CDR3. The D gene is left open where the match is weak. The size entry is marked missing in some rows and otherwise reads once, few, many or a size class.

D gene: NA
clone size: NA
V gene: TRBV28
J gene: TRBJ2-7
CDR3 DNA: TGTGCCAGCAGTGCCGTAGCGGAACTCCGAGGAGAGCAGTACTTC
CDR3 protein: CASSAVAELRGEQYF

D gene: TRBD1
clone size: NA
V gene: TRBV18
J gene: TRBJ2-7
CDR3 DNA: TGTGCCAGCTCACCCAGGGACAGTTTCTCCTACGAGCAGTACTTC
CDR3 protein: CASSPRDSFSYEQYF

D gene: NA
clone size: NA
V gene: TRBV19
J gene: TRBJ2-4
CDR3 DNA: TGTGCCAGTAACTCGCGGGGAGCCAAAAACATTCAGTACTTC
CDR3 protein: CASNSRGAKNIQYF

D gene: TRBD2
clone size: NA
V gene: TRBV28
J gene: TRBJ2-1
CDR3 DNA: TGTGCCAGCAGTCCCGGGACTAGCGGGAGGTTTAATGAGCAGTTCTTC
CDR3 protein: CASSPGTSGRFNEQFF

D gene: NA
clone size: few
V gene: TRBV30
J gene: TRBJ2-5
CDR3 DNA: TGTGCCTGGAGTGTTGGGGGGGCAGAAGAGACCCAGTACTTC
CDR3 protein: CAWSVGGAEETQYF

D gene: NA
clone size: few
V gene: TRBV7-2
J gene: TRBJ2-7
CDR3 DNA: TGTGCCAGCAGCTTAGTGCGGAGTACCTACGAGCAGTACTTC
CDR3 protein: CASSLVRSTYEQYF

D gene: TRBD1
clone size: few
V gene: TRBV27
J gene: TRBJ2-7
CDR3 DNA: TGTGCCAGCAGACACCGACAAGGACAGGGCTACGAGCAGTACTTC
CDR3 protein: CASRHRQGQGYEQYF

D gene: NA
clone size: NA
V gene: TRBV6-1
J gene: TRBJ2-1
CDR3 DNA: TGTGCCAGCAGTGAAGGTAGCGGAGCCTACAATGAGCAGTTCTTC
CDR3 protein: CASSEGSGAYNEQFF

D gene: TRBD2
clone size: NA
V gene: TRBV29-1
J gene: TRBJ2-1
CDR3 DNA: TGCAGCGTTGAAGATGGGGGGAACGGACTAGGGTTCTTC
CDR3 protein: CSVEDGGNGLGFF

D gene: TRBD2
clone size: few
V gene: TRBV5-1
J gene: TRBJ2-1
CDR3 DNA: TGCGCCAGCAGCTTGTCTAGCCGACTAGCCGACGAGCAGTTCTTC
CDR3 protein: CASSLSSRLADEQFF

D gene: NA
clone size: NA
V gene: TRBV7-8
J gene: TRBJ2-7
CDR3 DNA: TGTGCCAGCAGCTTAGGAAGAAGCTTCTCCTACGAGCAGTACTTC
CDR3 protein: CASSLGRSFSYEQYF

D gene: NA
clone size: few
V gene: TRBV30
J gene: TRBJ1-1
CDR3 DNA: TGTGCCTGGAGTGTTAGGAGCACTGAAGCTTTCTTT
CDR3 protein: CAWSVRSTEAFF

D gene: TRBD1
clone size: few
V gene: TRBV7-9
J gene: TRBJ1-5
CDR3 DNA: TGTGCCAGCAGCCCCGGACAGGGGGACCAGCATTTT
CDR3 protein: CASSPGQGDQHF

D gene: NA
clone size: NA
V gene: TRBV5-1
J gene: TRBJ2-7
CDR3 DNA: TGCGCCAGCAGCGCACCAATGAAGTCCCCAGGTGATGGCGAGCAGTACTTC
CDR3 protein: CASSAPMKSPGDGEQYF

D gene: NA
clone size: NA
V gene: TRBV5-1
J gene: TRBJ1-2
CDR3 DNA: TGCGCCAGCAGCCCGGAGATCGCTTATGGCGGCTACACCTTC
CDR3 protein: CASSPEIAYGGYTF

D gene: NA
clone size: NA
V gene: TRBV4-2
J gene: TRBJ2-6
CDR3 DNA: TGTGCCAGCAGCCTAATAGGTGGACTCAGCTCTGGGGCCAACGTCCTGACTTTC
CDR3 protein: CASSLIGGLSSGANVLTF

D gene: TRBD1
clone size: NA
V gene: TRBV19
J gene: TRBJ1-1
CDR3 DNA: TGTGCCAGTAGTAACAGGGGAGACGAAGCTTTCTTT
CDR3 protein: CASSNRGDEAFF

D gene: TRBD1
clone size: NA
V gene: TRBV5-1
J gene: TRBJ1-2
CDR3 DNA: TGCGCCAGCGGATCACAGGGGGCTAACTATGGCTACACCTTC
CDR3 protein: CASGSQGANYGYTF

D gene: NA
clone size: NA
V gene: TRBV15
J gene: TRBJ2-2
CDR3 DNA: TGTGCCACCAGCAGAGATCGGAGATCCGGGGAGCTGTTTTTT
CDR3 protein: CATSRDRRSGELFF

D gene: NA
clone size: few
V gene: TRBV30
J gene: TRBJ1-1
CDR3 DNA: TGTGTCGAGGGAGGACCGAACATGAACACTGAAGCTTTCTTT
CDR3 protein: CVEGGPNMNTEAFF

D gene: TRBD2
clone size: few
V gene: TRBV27
J gene: TRBJ2-7
CDR3 DNA: TGTGCCAGCAGTCGACTAGCGGGGGGCGAGCAGTACTTC
CDR3 protein: CASSRLAGGEQYF

D gene: NA
clone size: NA
V gene: TRBV7-9
J gene: TRBJ1-3
CDR3 DNA: TGTGCCAGCAGCTTAGTCGAGTACACCATATATTTT
CDR3 protein: CASSLVEYTIYF

D gene: TRBD1
clone size: NA
V gene: TRBV15
J gene: TRBJ1-5
CDR3 DNA: TGTGCCACCAGCCCGGGACAGGGAGATCAGCCCCAGCATTTT
CDR3 protein: CATSPGQGDQPQHF

D gene: NA
clone size: NA
V gene: TRBV14
J gene: TRBJ2-3
CDR3 DNA: TGTGCCAGCAGCCAAGGGCGGAATACGCAGTATTTT
CDR3 protein: CASSQGRNTQYF

D gene: TRBD1
clone size: NA
V gene: TRBV7-2
J gene: TRBJ2-2
CDR3 DNA: TGTGCCAGCAGCTTTACAGGGGGCGTTGCGAACACCGGGGAGCTGTTTTTT
CDR3 protein: CASSFTGGVANTGELFF

D gene: TRBD2
clone size: NA
V gene: TRBV9
J gene: TRBJ2-7
CDR3 DNA: TGTGCCAGCAGCGTAGGAGGGACTAGTCCCCACGAGCAGTACTTC
CDR3 protein: CASSVGGTSPHEQYF

D gene: NA
clone size: few
V gene: TRBV5-1
J gene: TRBJ2-7
CDR3 DNA: TGCGCCAGCAGCTTTTCGGGAGTGGCCTACGAGCAGTACTTC
CDR3 protein: CASSFSGVAYEQYF

D gene: NA
clone size: NA
V gene: TRBV5-6
J gene: TRBJ2-1
CDR3 DNA: TGTGCCAGCAGCTTGGATGCGGTCCAGTTCTTC
CDR3 protein: CASSLDAVQFF

D gene: NA
clone size: many
V gene: TRBV7-9
J gene: TRBJ1-1
CDR3 DNA: TGTGCCAGCAGCTTAAGTACTGGCACTGAAGCTTTCTTT
CDR3 protein: CASSLSTGTEAFF

D gene: NA
clone size: NA
V gene: TRBV29-1
J gene: TRBJ2-5
CDR3 DNA: TGCAGCGTTGAAGTGGGCAGCCTCCAAGAGACCCAGTACTTC
CDR3 protein: CSVEVGSLQETQYF

D gene: TRBD2
clone size: few
V gene: TRBV5-6
J gene: TRBJ2-7
CDR3 DNA: TGTGCCAGCAGCTCCACTCGCGCTAGCGGGAGTTCACGATTC
CDR3 protein: CASSSTRASGSSRF

D gene: TRBD1
clone size: NA
V gene: TRBV15
J gene: TRBJ1-5
CDR3 DNA: TGTGCCACCACCCGGGACAGGGGCAATCAGCCCCAGCATTTT
CDR3 protein: CATTRDRGNQPQHF

D gene: NA
clone size: few
V gene: TRBV28
J gene: TRBJ2-1
CDR3 DNA: TGTGCCAGTAACAAAAACCCTTACAATGAGCAGTTCTTC
CDR3 protein: CASNKNPYNEQFF

D gene: NA
clone size: NA
V gene: TRBV27
J gene: TRBJ1-2
CDR3 DNA: TGTGCCAGCAGTCGCGACAGGCGCTACTATGGCTACACCTTC
CDR3 protein: CASSRDRRYYGYTF

D gene: NA
clone size: NA
V gene: TRBV5-6
J gene: TRBJ2-1
CDR3 DNA: TGTGCCAGCAGCCTCACGGTCCTCAACGGTTACAATGAGCAGTTCTTC
CDR3 protein: CASSLTVLNGYNEQFF

D gene: TRBD2
clone size: NA
V gene: TRBV9
J gene: TRBJ2-1
CDR3 DNA: TGTGCCAGCAGCGGAACCGGGACTAGAGGGAATGAGCAGTTCTTC
CDR3 protein: CASSGTGTRGNEQFF

D gene: TRBD2
clone size: many
V gene: TRBV29-1
J gene: TRBJ2-7
CDR3 DNA: TGCAGCGTCCAGGAGCTAGCGGGAGACGAGCAGTACTTC
CDR3 protein: CSVQELAGDEQYF

D gene: NA
clone size: NA
V gene: TRBV7-3
J gene: TRBJ2-1
CDR3 DNA: TGTGCCAGCAGCCAAGGACTTCCCCTCGGGGATGAGCAGTTCTTC
CDR3 protein: CASSQGLPLGDEQFF

D gene: NA
clone size: few
V gene: TRBV5-1
J gene: TRBJ2-7
CDR3 DNA: TGCGCCAGCAGCTGGACATGGACGGCGGTGTCCTCCTACGAGCAGTACTTC
CDR3 protein: CASSWTWTAVSSYEQYF

D gene: TRBD2
clone size: few
V gene: TRBV18
J gene: TRBJ2-1
CDR3 DNA: TGTGCCAGCTCACCCGGTCAATTAGCGGGGAACAATGAGCAGTTCTTC
CDR3 protein: CASSPGQLAGNNEQFF

D gene: TRBD2
clone size: few
V gene: TRBV5-1
J gene: TRBJ2-1
CDR3 DNA: TGCGCCAGCAGCTTGGGACTAGCGGGATCATTATCCTCCGAGCAGTTCTTC
CDR3 protein: CASSLGLAGSLSSEQFF

D gene: NA
clone size: few
V gene: TRBV7-9
J gene: TRBJ2-1
CDR3 DNA: TGTGCCAGCAGCGTTGGAGGAGCGGAATACAATGAGCAGTTCTTC
CDR3 protein: CASSVGGAEYNEQFF

D gene: TRBD1
clone size: NA
V gene: TRBV7-6
J gene: TRBJ2-7
CDR3 DNA: TGTGCCAGCAGCCCAGGACAGGGGTACGAGCAGTACTTC
CDR3 protein: CASSPGQGYEQYF

D gene: TRBD1
clone size: NA
V gene: TRBV18
J gene: TRBJ1-1
CDR3 DNA: TGTGCCAGCTCAACGGCCGGGACAGAGCTTGAAGCTTTCTTT
CDR3 protein: CASSTAGTELEAFF

D gene: NA
clone size: NA
V gene: TRBV7-3
J gene: TRBJ2-2
CDR3 DNA: TGTGCCAGCAGCTCGCGACAGGCCGGTGGGGAGCTGTTTTTT
CDR3 protein: CASSSRQAGGELFF

D gene: TRBD1
clone size: NA
V gene: TRBV5-1
J gene: TRBJ2-5
CDR3 DNA: TGCGCCAGCAGGACAGGGGGCAGAGAGACCCAGTACTTC
CDR3 protein: CASRTGGRETQYF

D gene: NA
clone size: few
V gene: TRBV7-2
J gene: TRBJ2-5
CDR3 DNA: TGTGCCAGCAGCCTTAGCGTTCGAGAGACCCAGTACTTC
CDR3 protein: CASSLSVRETQYF

D gene: TRBD2
clone size: NA
V gene: TRBV27
J gene: TRBJ2-1
CDR3 DNA: TGTGCCAGCAGTTTAAAAACTAGCGGTCCCAATGAGCAGTTCTTC
CDR3 protein: CASSLKTSGPNEQFF